A selection of T cell receptor beta chains follows, all from one sample in a study of shared clonotypes between healthy human individuals. Produced via immunoSEQ multiplex PCR; TCRdb's table is partial and in-frame only. The table shows over 300,000 clones, with roughly 91% occurring only once. The specimen sequenced was memory CD8+ T cells sorted from blood. The receptor source for this set is a man aged 18 to 29 in good health. CDR3s include the opening cysteine and the closing phenylalanine or tryptophan. A D gene is named only where the DNA matches it firmly. Size is stated for part of the rows, as once, few or many counts, or as a class when the clone is expanded.

>TRBD1|TRBJ2-1|.|TRBV7-2
TGTGCCAGCAGCTTGAGTCGGGACAGGGGATACAATGAGCAGTTCTTC
CASSLSRDRGYNEQFF
>.|TRBJ2-7|.|TRBV5-5
TGTGCCAGCAGCTTGGCGCGGCAGAGCTCCTACGAGCAGTACTTC
CASSLARQSSYEQYF
>.|TRBJ2-5|.|TRBV10-3
TGTGCCATCAGTGGTCCTCCGGGGGAGAATCGGCAAGAGACCCAGTACTTC
CAISGPPGENRQETQYF
>TRBD1|TRBJ2-4|.|TRBV11-2
TGTGCCAGCAGCCCTGGACAGGGGAACCTAGCCAAAAACATTCAGTACTTC
CASSPGQGNLAKNIQYF
>TRBD1|TRBJ2-7|.|TRBV7-9
TGTGCCAGCAGCTTAGCGAGGGAAGGGACAGCAAATCCCTACGAGCAGTACTTC
CASSLAREGTANPYEQYF
>TRBD2|TRBJ2-1|.|TRBV7-9
TGTGCCAGCAGATGGACTAGCGAGAGCTCCTACAATGAGCAGTTCTTC
CASRWTSESSYNEQFF
>TRBD1|TRBJ1-6|.|TRBV6-1
TGTGCCAGCAGTGATCTCAGGGGGACCTATAATTCACCCCTCCACTTT
CASSDLRGTYNSPLHF
>TRBD2|TRBJ2-7|once|TRBV9
TGTGCCAGCAGCGATAGCGGGGAGACCTACGAGCAGTACTTC
CASSDSGETYEQYF
>TRBD1|TRBJ1-4|.|TRBV4-1
TGCGCCAGCAGCCTCCGGACAGGGCACAATGAAAAACTGTTTTTT
CASSLRTGHNEKLFF
>.|TRBJ1-4|.|TRBV7-8
TGTGCCAGCACCCGGGGACAAGGGGGTGAAAAACTGTTTTTT
CASTRGQGGEKLFF
>.|TRBJ2-7|.|TRBV1
TGCACCAGCAGCCAAGGTCACCTTAGCGGGAGGTTCTACGAGCAGTACTTC
CTSSQGHLSGRFYEQYF
>.|TRBJ2-1|.|TRBV30
TGTGCCTGGGGGACGACCCACAATGAGCAGTTCTTC
CAWGTTHNEQFF
>.|TRBJ2-7|.|TRBV11-2
TGTGCCAGCAGCCCGTCGGCCTACGAGCAGTACTTC
CASSPSAYEQYF
>TRBD2|TRBJ2-1|once|TRBV14
TGTGCCAGCAGCCAAGGGAGACGGGGGGACAATGAGCAGTTCTTC
CASSQGRRGDNEQFF
>.|TRBJ1-1|.|TRBV10-3
TGTGCCATCAGTGAGAACTACGAAGCTTTCTTT
CAISENYEAFF
>.|TRBJ2-5|.|TRBV5-6
TGTGCCAGCAGCCTCGAGACAGCCAAGTACCAAGAGACCCAGTACTTC
CASSLETAKYQETQYF
>TRBD1|TRBJ2-7|.|TRBV11-2
TGTGCCAGCAGCTTGGGACAGGGGGGCTACGAGCAGTACTTC
CASSLGQGGYEQYF
>TRBD2|TRBJ2-1|.|TRBV7-8
TGTGCCAGCAGCTTAGGGACTAGCGGGTATTACAATGAGCAGTTCTTC
CASSLGTSGYYNEQFF
>.|TRBJ1-2|.|TRBV4-3
TGCGCCAGCAGCCCCTACCAGGGCTATGGCTACACCTTC
CASSPYQGYGYTF
>.|TRBJ1-4|.|TRBV9
TGTGCCAGCAGCCCTGGTGGGGGGGGTAATGAAAAACTGTTTTTT
CASSPGGGGNEKLFF
>.|TRBJ1-2|.|TRBV27
TGTGCCAGCAGTTTATCGATACGGGGGGCGCTTAGCTATGGCTACACCTTC
CASSLSIRGALSYGYTF
>.|TRBJ1-5|once|TRBV28
TGTGCCAGCAGTTTACAGGGGTTCGGCAATCAGCCCCAGCATTTT
CASSLQGFGNQPQHF
>.|TRBJ2-7|.|TRBV5-6
TGTGCCAGCAGCTTGGACAGATCCTCCTACGAGCAGTACTTC
CASSLDRSSYEQYF
>.|TRBJ1-6|once|TRBV7-7
TGTGCTAGCAGCTTCGGCTATAATTCACCCCTCCACTTT
CASSFGYNSPLHF
>TRBD1|TRBJ1-2|once|TRBV6-6
TGTGCCAGCAGTTACTCTCGGACAGGGTTGGACTATGGCTACACCTTC
CASSYSRTGLDYGYTF
>.|TRBJ1-1|once|TRBV4-1
TGCGCCAGCAGCCGAGTAAACACTGAAGCTTTCTTT
CASSRVNTEAFF
>.|TRBJ2-7|.|TRBV5-1
TGCGCCAGCAGGGTCGGCTACGAGCAGTACTTC
CASRVGYEQYF
>TRBD2|TRBJ2-1|.|TRBV5-1
TGCGCCAGCTGGGAGGGCCGCAACAATGAGCAGTTCTTC
CASWEGRNNEQFF
>.|TRBJ2-3|.|TRBV28
TGTGCCAGCAGTACGCCAGGCGCAGGGACGCAGTATTTT
CASSTPGAGTQYF
>.|TRBJ2-1|.|TRBV15
TGTGCCACCAGCAGGACAGGAAGGAGAGCTCCCATGGGTCTCCAGCAGTTCTTC
CATSRTGRRAPMGLQQFF
>TRBD2|TRBJ2-1|.|TRBV4-3
TGCGCCAGCAGCCAAATATCACGGGAGGGCCCTTACAATGAGCAGTTCTTC
CASSQISREGPYNEQFF
>.|TRBJ1-4|.|TRBV4-1
TGCGCCAGCAGCCAAGTCCCAGGACCCGGGGGGGAAAAACTGTTTTTT
CASSQVPGPGGEKLFF
>TRBD1|TRBJ1-1|.|TRBV6-5
TGTGCCAGCAGTTACCCTGGGACAGGGACTGAAGCTTTCTTT
CASSYPGTGTEAFF
>.|TRBJ1-5|.|TRBV19
TGTGCCAGTAGTCTCGGACGGGGGGATCAGCCCCAGCATTTT
CASSLGRGDQPQHF
>TRBD2|TRBJ2-1|.|TRBV4-1
TGCGCCAGCAGCCTCGGGACTAGCGGACTAAATGAGCAGTTCTTC
CASSLGTSGLNEQFF
>.|TRBJ2-1|.|TRBV27
TGTGCCAGCAGTCTGGACACTTACAATGAGCAGTTCTTC
CASSLDTYNEQFF
>.|TRBJ2-7|.|TRBV7-6
TGTGCCAGCAGCTTAGTGACAGCCTACGAGCAGTACTTC
CASSLVTAYEQYF